The 32 T cell receptor beta chains listed next were all sequenced from one sample in a study of human T cells and chemical hapten exposure. TCRdb re-analysed the RACE reads in MiXCR, keeping a single row per CDR3 protein. The sample shows about 100,000 distinct CDR3 sequences, 9.5% to 12% of them seen only once. The time point was: patch test 1, 2 weeks after DPC sensitization. As to treatment: therapeutic diphenylcyclopropenone sensitization with weekly scalp DPC. Here the sequenced sample was whole blood, taken in connection with sensitization to the hapten diphenylcyclopropenone (DPC). The receptors originated from a woman aged 40 to 50 with alopecia areata. Some clones in this sample may be carry-over from other donors' samples.

This clonotype turned up a few times. In nucleotides, the CDR3 is TGTGCCAGCAGGGGTTCTCTGGGAGGCGGAAATGAAAAACTGTTTTTT. It yields the protein CASRGSLGGGNEKLFF. The V and J genes are TRBV6-5 and TRBJ1-4; D is undetermined. Germline V gene sequence: CDR1 MNHEY, CDR2 SVGAGI. The CDR3 is 16 residues long. Trimming took 6 bases from V and 5 from J, leaving 19 bases between them.

This clonotype has just a few counts. This chain joins TRBV29-1 and TRBJ2-2; 7 nucleotides line up with TRBD1. Germline values: CDR1 SQVTM, CDR2 ANQGSEA. The CDR3 length is 14 residues. Unmatched junction bases numbered 9, after V lost 4 bases and J lost 7 bases. The CDR3 protein is CSVGDSPSGGELFF. CDR3 in DNA: TGCAGCGTTGGGGACAGCCCATCAGGCGGGGAGCTGTTTTTT.

This clonotype was seen many times. The CDR3 reads CASSLGGLAGSTDTQYF. The CDR3 region has the DNA TGTGCCAGCAGCTTGGGGGGACTAGCGGGGAGCACAGATACGCAGTATTTT. J is TRBJ2-3 and V is TRBV7-2, with 13 bases matching TRBD2. The germline V gene encodes CDR1 SGHTA and CDR2 FQGNSA. The ends lost 3 bases at V and 0 bases at J; junction bases unmatched: 3. This CDR3 has 17 residues.

This clonotype was found a few times. No conserved phenylalanine or tryptophan is present at the end of the CDR3, so a read error is the likely explanation. The DNA is omitted, as the CDR3 cannot be located on it reliably, and the CDR3 follows TCRdb's listing. The gene calls are TRBV29-1 and TRBJ2-3; the listed D gene, TRBD1, was not tested against the DNA. The CDR3 numbers 9 amino acids, ends counted. CDR1 is SQVTM, CDR2 ANQGSEA, per germline. The CDR3 protein is CSVGLEEGV.

This clonotype was observed a few times. J is TRBJ1-3 and V is TRBV27; D possibly corresponds to TRBD1 (5 bases). The germline V gene encodes CDR1 MNHEY and CDR2 SMNVEV (reference sequence). The CDR3 length is 17 residues. V was clipped by 1 base and J by 0 bases, with 13 bases between them. CDR3 region: CASSLFGAGSSGNTIYF. CDR3 nucleotides: TGTGCCAGCAGTTTATTTGGGGCGGGCTCCTCTGGAAACACCATATATTTT.

In its sample, this clonotype was seen a few times. The chain combines TRBV11-2 with TRBJ1-1; TRBD1 matches 10 bases. J gave up 2 bases and V 2 bases, and 5 bases lay outside the gene matches. CDR1 and CDR2 (germline): SGHAT, FQNNGV. The CDR3 runs 16 residues. CDR3: CASSLRQGAGNTEAFF. In nucleotides, the CDR3 is TGTGCCAGCAGCTTACGACAGGGGGCTGGAAACACTGAAGCTTTCTTT.

DNA of the CDR3: TGTGCCAGCAAGCCTAGCGGGAGAGGGGGTGCGAGAAGATACGAGCAGTACTTC. The encoded protein is CASKPSGRGGARRYEQYF. The chain carries TRBV27 and TRBJ2-7, with 10 bases that match TRBD2. CDR1 is MNHEY and CDR2 is SMNVEV in the germline V gene (reference sequence). The CDR3 totals 18 residues. The J segment lost 4 bases and the V segment lost 7 bases, leaving 19 bases of the junction unmatched.

This clonotype was counted a few times. V usage is TRBV28 and J usage is TRBJ2-2, with D perhaps TRBD1 (5 bases). CDR1 MDHEN and CDR2 SYDVKM come from the germline V gene. V lost 6 bases to trimming and J lost 6 bases, with 11 bases between them. This CDR3 comprises 13 residues. The CDR3 sequence: CASRGLVAGELFF. The DNA for the CDR3 is TGTGCCAGCAGGGGGCTGGTGGCCGGGGAGCTGTTTTTT.

Only a few counts were recorded for this clonotype. The chain couples TRBV18 to TRBJ2-7, with TRBD1 matching over 10 bases. This CDR3 is 17 amino acids long. J was trimmed by 3 bases and V by 3 bases; bases with no gene match: 11. Germline V gene data show CDR1 as KGHSH and CDR2 as LQKENI. This CDR3 is CASSPRVGGQGVYEQYF. DNA of the CDR3: TGTGCCAGCTCACCCCGGGTCGGAGGACAGGGGGTCTACGAGCAGTACTTC.

This clonotype appeared many times. The rearrangement links TRBV7-2 to TRBJ2-7, with 11 bases matching TRBD1. The ends lost 5 bases at V and 7 bases at J; junction bases unmatched: 7. CDR1 is SGHTA and CDR2 is FQGNSA in the germline V gene. This CDR3 is 14 amino acids long. CDR3 amino acids: CASSPGQGAWEQYF. The CDR3 DNA reads as TGTGCCAGCAGCCCCGGACAGGGGGCCTGGGAGCAGTACTTC.

This clonotype was seen a handful of times. The V gene is TRBV10-3, the J gene TRBJ2-2, with 7 positions matching TRBD2. The CDR3 is 14 amino acids. CDR1 is ENHRY and CDR2 is SYGVKD in the germline V gene. V was pared by 2 bases and J by 5 bases, with 2 bases of the junction left unmatched. The DNA for the CDR3 is TGTGCCATCAGTGAGAGACTAGCAACCGGGGAGCTGTTTTTT. Its translation is CAISERLATGELFF.

This clonotype was found many times. CDR3 sequence reads: CASTPSAWAYSPLHF. The CDR3 coding sequence is TGTGCCAGCACCCCGAGCGCGTGGGCGTATTCACCCCTCCACTTT. The chain combines TRBV7-8 with TRBJ1-6; unclear D gene. Germline CDR1 SGHVS, CDR2 FQNEAQ. V was trimmed by 7 bases and J by 8 bases, leaving 18 bases between them. CDR3 length: 15 residues.

The chain combines TRBV6-2 or TRBV6-3 with TRBJ1-5; D is uncertain. The V gene's germline CDR1 is MNHEY and CDR2 SVGEGT. Between the trimmed V and J ends, which lost 9 bases and 0 bases, there was a span of 9 bases. The CDR3 contains 13 residues. CDR3 protein: CASSGYSNQPQHF. The CDR3 DNA reads TGTGCCAGTTCAGGATATAGCAATCAGCCCCAGCATTTT.

This clonotype was recorded at least ten times. This rearrangement joins TRBV4-3 to TRBJ2-3; 8 bases are shared with TRBD2. V was clipped by 3 bases and J by 10 bases; unmatched bases: 12. This CDR3 is built from 15 residues. From germline, CDR1 is LGHNA and CDR2 YSLEER. CDR3 loop: CASSQDGTSRGPQYF. The CDR3 DNA reads as TGCGCCAGCAGCCAGGACGGGACTAGTCGAGGCCCGCAGTATTTT.

The rearrangement uses TRBV7-2 and TRBJ2-1, with 11 nucleotides matching TRBD2. The germline gives CDR1 SGHTA, CDR2 FQGNSA. This CDR3 contains 16 residues. The V segment lost 5 bases and the J segment 1 base; nucleotides outside the gene matches: 4. Here the CDR3 reads CASSGRLAGSYNEQFF. The CDR3 DNA is TGTGCCAGCAGCGGTCGACTAGCGGGATCCTACAATGAGCAGTTCTTC.

This clonotype was recorded many times. V usage is TRBV7-2 and J usage is TRBJ2-1, with 7 bases that match TRBD1. The V segment lost 5 bases and the J segment 0 bases; nucleotides outside the gene matches: 4. The CDR3 spans 15 residues. CDR1 and CDR2 (germline): SGHTA, FQGNSA. DNA for the CDR3: TGTGCCAGCAGCCCGGACAGGAGCTCCTACAATGAGCAGTTCTTC. Translated, it gives CASSPDRSSYNEQFF. Drawing the rest from reference TRBV7-2 and TRBJ2-1, the complete variable domain is GAGVSQSPSNKVTEKGKDVELRCDPISGHTALYWYRQSLGQGLEFLIYFQGNSAPDKSGLPSDRFSAERTGGSVSTLTIQRTQQEDSAVYLCASSPDRSSYNEQFFGPGTRLTVL.

For this clonotype: A junction end diverges from the germline sequence, so it may reflect a read error. The chain recombines TRBV6-6 with TRBJ2-4; TRBD2 matches 8 bases. The CDR3 runs 17 residues. The germline gives CDR1 MNHNY, CDR2 SVGAGI (reference sequence). DNA for the CDR3: TGTGCCAGCAGTTACTCCGGACTAGCTCGCCGGGGAAACATACAGTACTTC. It translates to CASSYSGLARRGNIQYF.

At least ten counts were recorded for this clonotype. The chain recombines TRBV30 with TRBJ2-4; the match to TRBD1 covers 7 bases. The V gene end was trimmed by 4 bases and the J gene end by 1 base; junction bases not matched to a gene: 7. This CDR3 contains 15 residues. Germline CDR1 and CDR2: GTSNPN and SVGIG (reference sequence). The CDR3 nucleotides read TGTGCCTGGAAAGACAGGGTCCAGGCCAAAAACATTCAGTACTTC. Protein sequence: CAWKDRVQAKNIQYF.

This clonotype was observed a few times. This rearrangement joins TRBV29-1 to TRBJ2-5; 8 nucleotides line up with TRBD2. The CDR3 spans 14 residues. The V gene end was trimmed by 2 bases and the J gene end by 4 bases; junction bases not matched to a gene: 6. Germline V gene sequence: CDR1 SQVTM, CDR2 ANQGSEA. The chain's CDR3 is CSVESRLARETQYF. The CDR3 bases are TGCAGCGTTGAATCCAGACTAGCGAGAGAGACCCAGTACTTC.

The CDR3 spells CASSLGERWPQETQYF. The CDR3 DNA reads TGTGCCAGCAGTTTGGGGGAGCGTTGGCCCCAAGAGACCCAGTACTTC. This sequence joins TRBV27 and TRBJ2-5, with D perhaps assigned TRBD1 or TRBD2 (5 bases each). The germline gives CDR1 MNHEY, CDR2 SMNVEV (reference sequence). V lost 3 bases, J lost 1 base, and 15 bases lay in between. The CDR3 totals 16 residues.

This clonotype turned up a few times. This chain connects TRBV28 to TRBJ2-1; D could derive from TRBD1 or TRBD2 (6 bases each). Trimming took 7 bases from V and 7 from J, leaving 14 bases between them. This CDR3 is 13 amino acids long. Germline values: CDR1 MDHEN, CDR2 SYDVKM. CDR3 DNA sequence: TGTGCCAGCACGGGGGCTATGGGGAATGAGCAGTTCTTC. It codes for CASTGAMGNEQFF.

This clonotype was counted only a few times. This CDR3 reads CSARASSGGGETQYF. The CDR3 DNA is TGCAGTGCTAGAGCTTCGTCCGGAGGGGGAGAGACCCAGTACTTC. J is TRBJ2-5 and V is TRBV20-1; the D call may be TRBD1 or TRBD2 (6 bases each). CDR3 length equals 15 residues. CDR1 DFQATT and CDR2 SNEGSKA come from the germline V gene (reference sequence). Deletions cut 1 base from V and 4 bases from J, with 16 bases between.

This clonotype was counted a single time. This may stem from a read error, because a much larger clone lies one nucleotide away. V usage is TRBV7-9 and J usage is TRBJ2-1; possible D gene TRBD2, 5 bases. With 2 bases removed from V and 5 bases from J, the gap between germline ends came to 7 bases. Germline V gene data show CDR1 as SEHNR and CDR2 as FQNEAQ (reference sequence). The CDR3 is 13 residues long. The CDR3 coding sequence is TGTGCCAGCAGCTTATCCGGGGACAATGAGCAGTTCTTC. Amino acids: CASSLSGDNEQFF.

This clonotype was seen at least ten times. This sequence joins TRBV18 and TRBJ1-2, with TRBD1 matching over 7 bases. Germline CDR1 and CDR2: KGHSH and LQKENI. The length of the CDR3 is 15 residues. Losses at the gene ends were 5 bases for V and 0 bases for J; bases not matched to a gene: 6. The CDR3 sequence is CASSTGTATNYGYTF. DNA of the CDR3: TGTGCCAGCTCAACCGGGACAGCTACTAACTATGGCTACACCTTC. Variable domain in full (rest from reference TRBV18 and TRBJ1-2): NAGVMQNPRHLVRRRGQEARLRCSPMKGHSHVYWYRQLPEEGLKFMVYLQKENIIDESGMPKERFSAEFPKEGPSILRIQQVVRGDSAAYFCASSTGTATNYGYTFGSGTRLTVV.

The table lists this clonotype with many counts. The chain couples TRBV10-1 to TRBJ2-1; D is uncertain. The CDR3 extends over 14 amino acids. Germline loops: CDR1 WNHNN, CDR2 SYGVQD (reference sequence). Between the trimmed V and J ends, which lost 6 bases and 8 bases, there was a span of 17 bases. The CDR3 loop is CASSDIGVWDEQFF. The CDR3 DNA reads TGCGCCAGCAGCGACATTGGGGTCTGGGATGAGCAGTTCTTC.

The sample holds a few counts of this clonotype. This chain links TRBV6-2 or TRBV6-3 with TRBJ2-7; D may be TRBD1 (5 bases). The CDR3 consists of 12 residues. Germline V gene data show CDR1 as MNHEY and CDR2 as SVGEGT. Trimming stripped 7 bases from V and 7 bases from J, with 14 bases between. The DNA for the CDR3 is TGTGCCAGCACAGGGTTTACGGAAGAGCAGTACTTC. Encoded protein: CASTGFTEEQYF.

This clonotype was counted between two and nine times. V is TRBV7-4 and J is TRBJ2-3; D is undetermined. Germline CDR1 SGHVT, CDR2 SQSDAQ. The CDR3 extends over 15 amino acids. Trimming pared 2 bases from V and 10 bases from J, leaving 19 bases between. The CDR3 protein is CASSLSPHYSTAQYF. For the CDR3, the DNA is TGTGCCAGCAGCTTATCTCCCCACTACTCCACGGCGCAGTATTTT.

This clonotype was seen ten or more times. This rearrangement joins TRBV2 to TRBJ2-3; TRBD2 aligns across 9 bases. CDR1 is SNHLY, CDR2 FYNNEI, per germline. With 9 bases clipped from V and 1 base from J, the junction kept 2 bases outside the gene matches. The CDR3 is 13 amino acids. In DNA, the CDR3 is TGTGCCAGTAGCGGGAGTGGCACAGATACGCAGTATTTT. Translation: CASSGSGTDTQYF.

The V call is TRBV13, the J call TRBJ1-2, with D unclear. Germline values: CDR1 PRHDT, CDR2 FYEKMQ (reference sequence). The CDR3 extends over 19 amino acids. The V end lost 4 bases, the J end lost 5 bases, and 29 bases lay between the germline ends. CDR3 sequence reads: CASSWGGRSPVDVGYGYTF. CDR3 DNA sequence: TGTGCCAGCAGCTGGGGTGGGCGGTCACCCGTGGATGTTGGGTATGGCTACACCTTC.

This chain connects TRBV19 to TRBJ2-4; unclear D gene. The CDR3 is made up of 13 amino acids. Germline CDR1 LNHDA, CDR2 SQIVND (reference sequence). V lost 9 bases and J lost 8, with 17 bases in between. The DNA for the CDR3 is TGTGCCAGCCTCAATAGAGGCCAGGACATTCAGTACTTC. This codes for CASLNRGQDIQYF.

This clonotype was recorded at least ten times. J is TRBJ2-1 and V is TRBV15; TRBD2 might be the D (6 bases). The CDR3 is 17 residues long. Trimming shortened V by 4 bases and J by 2 bases, and 18 bases separated the two germline ends. Per the germline V gene, CDR1 is LNHNV and CDR2 is YYDKDF (reference sequence). DNA of the CDR3: TGTGCCACCAGCATTGGAGGACTACCCCGGCCCTACAATGAGCAGTTCTTC. This codes for CATSIGGLPRPYNEQFF. The full variable domain, completed using reference TRBV15 and TRBJ2-1, is DAMVIQNPRYQVTQFGKPVTLSCSQTLNHNVMYWYQQKSSQAPKLLFHYYDKDFNNEADTPDNFQSRRPNTSFCFLDIRSPGLGDTAMYLCATSIGGLPRPYNEQFFGPGTRLTVL.

This clonotype was seen only a few times. J is TRBJ1-5 and V is TRBV20-1, with TRBD1 as a possible D gene (6 bases). In germline, CDR1 is DFQATT, CDR2 SNEGSKA (reference sequence). Deletions cut 0 bases from V and 7 bases from J, with 16 bases between. The CDR3 sequence is 15 residues long. The CDR3 loop is CSARDPQGQGQPQHF. CDR3 coding DNA: TGCAGTGCTAGAGATCCACAGGGTCAAGGACAGCCCCAGCATTTT.